The 17 T cell receptor beta chains below were found in one sample sequenced in a study of vaccination and CD4 T cells after COVID-19. Treatment specified: approximately nine-day PBMC culture with coronavirus spike peptide pools or control peptides (ViraFEST assay). Antigens of these TCRs are unknown. With the Oncomine TCR Beta short-read assay, DNA from cultured CD4+ T cells was sequenced. From the PCR reads, TCRdb called clonotypes with MiXCR, one entry per CDR3 protein. The repertoire holds 15,000 to 20,000 distinct CDR3 sequences, roughly three fifths seen once, with approximately 9% in the top ten. Sequenced material: CD4+ T cells from blood, cultured in vitro. The receptor set was obtained from a human donor who had recovered from COVID-19.

The V call is TRBV5-5, the J call TRBJ1-1; D gene uncertain. Germline V CDR1 and CDR2: SGHKS, YYEKEE (reference sequence). The CDR3 length is 11 residues. Trimming took 0 bases from V and 10 from J, leaving 7 bases between them. CDR3 in DNA: TGTGCCAGCAGCTTGGAGGGTGGAGCTTTCTTT. It encodes CASSLEGGAFF.

This chain connects TRBV5-1 to TRBJ2-7, with D possibly matching TRBD1 (6 bases). Per the germline V gene, CDR1 is SGHRS and CDR2 is YFSETQ. The CDR3 consists of 15 residues. Trimming removed 3 bases from V and 0 bases from J, with 13 bases in between. The CDR3 sequence: CASSSAGTNSYEQYF. In nucleotides, the CDR3 is TGCGCCAGCAGCTCGGCCGGGACAAACTCCTACGAGCAGTACTTC.

V usage is TRBV28 and J usage is TRBJ1-2; D perhaps matches TRBD1 (6 bases). CDR1 is MDHEN and CDR2 is SYDVKM in the germline V gene. This CDR3 is built from 14 residues. Trimming shortened V by 6 bases and J by 4 bases, and 15 bases separated the two germline ends. Here the CDR3 DNA reads TGTGCCAGCAGGCGTACGGGACAAATCTATGGCTACACCTTC. This translates into CASRRTGQIYGYTF.

This chain uses TRBV20-1 with TRBJ2-7; tentative D call: TRBD2 (5 bases). This CDR3 has 14 amino acids. Germline V gene data show CDR1 as DFQATT and CDR2 as SNEGSKA (reference sequence). V lost 0 bases, J lost 5 bases, and 14 bases lay in between. The CDR3 coding sequence is TGCAGTGCTAGAGATGGCACTAGATTGGACGAGCAGTACTTC. It translates to CSARDGTRLDEQYF.

This clonotype was observed a handful of times. V is TRBV7-9 and J is TRBJ1-2, with D tentatively TRBD1 (6 bases). Germline V gene sequence: CDR1 SEHNR, CDR2 FQNEAQ (reference sequence). V shed 4 bases and J shed 13 bases, with 10 bases lying between them. This CDR3 has 10 amino acids. The CDR3 reads CASSSIQGTF. In DNA form, the CDR3 reads TGTGCCAGCAGCTCGATACAGGGCACCTTC. Drawing the rest from reference TRBV7-9 and TRBJ1-2, the complete variable domain is DTGVSQNPRHKITKRGQNVTFRCDPISEHNRLYWYRQTLGQGPEFLTYFQNEAQLEKSRLLSDRFSAERPKGSFSTLEIQRTEQGDSAMYLCASSSIQGTFGSGTRLTVV.

The CDR3 DNA follows: TGTGCCAGCGCCTCCTCGGGACTTAGCAATCAGCCCCAGCATTTT. It encodes CASASSGLSNQPQHF. The chain carries TRBV27 and TRBJ1-5; D might be TRBD1 (5 bases). CDR3 length: 15 residues. In germline, CDR1 is MNHEY, CDR2 SMNVEV (reference sequence). Trimming took off 8 bases at V and 0 bases at J, with 14 bases between the two ends.

The chain combines TRBV20-1 with TRBJ1-2, with TRBD1 identical over 9 bases. CDR3 size: 12 residues. Germline V gene lookup returns CDR1 DFQATT and CDR2 SNEGSKA (reference sequence). V was clipped by 6 bases and J by 5 bases; unmatched bases: 4. Written as DNA, the CDR3 is TGCAGTGCAACAGGGGGCGCGTATGGCTACACCTTC. It specifies CSATGGAYGYTF.

The genes are TRBV11-2 and TRBJ2-1; D tentatively reads TRBD1 or TRBD2 (6 bases each). CDR3 length equals 15 residues. CDR1 is SGHAT, CDR2 FQNNGV, per germline. The V gene lost 7 bases and the J gene lost 0 bases, with 13 bases spanning the gap. The CDR3 protein is CASTIEGGSYNEQFF. In nucleotides, the CDR3 is TGTGCCAGCACCATCGAGGGGGGCTCCTACAATGAGCAGTTCTTC.

This clonotype has only a few counts. The chain carries TRBV24-1 and TRBJ2-7; the D gene is possibly TRBD2 (5 bases). The V gene's germline CDR1 is KGHDR and CDR2 SFDVKD. Trimming stripped 6 bases from V and 1 base from J, with 9 bases between. The length of the CDR3 is 13 residues. CDR3 DNA: TGTGCCACCAGTCGGAGCGGATCCTACGAGCAGTACTTC. Amino acids: CATSRSGSYEQYF.

The J gene is TRBJ2-6, the V gene TRBV6-1; D tentatively reads TRBD1 or TRBD2 (5 bases each). The germline CDR1 and CDR2 sequences are MNHNS and SASEGT. This CDR3 is 18 amino acids long. V shed 1 base and J shed 0 bases, with 13 bases lying between them. CDR3 in amino acids: CASSEVPGPSSGANVLTF. The CDR3 DNA follows: TGTGCCAGCAGTGAAGTCCCGGGACCCAGCTCTGGGGCCAACGTCCTGACTTTC.

This rearrangement joins TRBV29-1 to TRBJ1-2; 7 positions match TRBD1. The CDR3 has 15 amino acids. Germline CDR1 reads SQVTM; CDR2 reads ANQGSEA. The junction had 11 bases not matched to a gene; V was cut back by 0 bases and J by 7 bases. CDR3 in DNA: TGCAGCGTTGAAGAGTCGGCAGGGGGTTCAGGTGGCTACACCTTC. Translated: CSVEESAGGSGGYTF.

The chain couples TRBV7-3 to TRBJ1-1; D unresolved. Germline V gene lookup returns CDR1 SGHTA and CDR2 FQGTGA. The V end lost 4 bases, the J end lost 7 bases, and 13 bases lay between the germline ends. The CDR3 length is 13 residues. The CDR3 here is CASSSVPGGEAFF. CDR3 nucleotide sequence: TGTGCCAGCAGCTCGGTCCCCGGAGGTGAAGCTTTCTTT.

The rearrangement links TRBV7-8 to TRBJ2-7; weak D call: TRBD2 (5 bases). Germline V gene sequence: CDR1 SGHVS, CDR2 FQNEAQ. The CDR3 totals 12 residues. The V and J ends lost 2 bases and 6 bases respectively, with 8 bases between them. This CDR3 is CASSLIRGEQYF. The DNA for the CDR3 is TGTGCCAGCAGCTTAATACGGGGCGAGCAGTACTTC.

This rearrangement joins TRBV7-3 to TRBJ2-1, with D tentatively TRBD1 (6 bases). Germline CDR1 SGHTA, CDR2 FQGTGA. V was clipped by 4 bases and J by 8 bases, with 9 bases between them. This CDR3 region has 12 residues. CDR3 loop: CASSSTGDEQFF. The DNA for the CDR3 is TGTGCCAGCAGCTCGACAGGCGATGAGCAGTTCTTC. Using reference TRBV7-3 and TRBJ2-1 for the parts outside the CDR3, the full variable domain is GAGVSQTPSNKVTEKGKYVELRCDPISGHTALYWYRQSLGQGPEFLIYFQGTGAADDSGLPNDRFFAVRPEGSVSTLKIQRTERGDSAVYLCASSSTGDEQFFGPGTRLTVL.

The chain is built from TRBV19 and TRBJ1-5; no firm D call. Germline loops: CDR1 LNHDA, CDR2 SQIVND (reference sequence). Trimming removed 1 base at V and 0 bases at J, with 7 bases between. This CDR3 contains 15 residues. The CDR3: CASSIGVYSNQPQHF. The CDR3, as DNA: TGTGCCAGTAGTATAGGGGTATATAGCAATCAGCCCCAGCATTTT. Together with reference TRBV19 and TRBJ1-5, the CDR3 gives the full variable domain: DGGITQSPKYLFRKEGQNVTLSCEQNLNHDAMYWYRQDPGQGLRLIYYSQIVNDFQKGDIAEGYSVSREKKESFPLTVTSAQKNPTAFYLCASSIGVYSNQPQHFGDGTRLSIL.

The chain is built from TRBV19 and TRBJ2-7, with 9 nucleotides matching TRBD2. This CDR3 is built from 15 residues. Germline CDR1 LNHDA, CDR2 SQIVND (reference sequence). The V segment lost 4 bases and the J segment 9 bases; nucleotides outside the gene matches: 13. The chain's CDR3 is CASSRGAGGTSGQYF. The CDR3 DNA reads as TGTGCCAGTAGTAGAGGAGCGGGAGGCACCTCGGGGCAGTACTTC. The variable domain in full, completed from reference TRBV19 and TRBJ2-7, reads DGGITQSPKYLFRKEGQNVTLSCEQNLNHDAMYWYRQDPGQGLRLIYYSQIVNDFQKGDIAEGYSVSREKKESFPLTVTSAQKNPTAFYLCASSRGAGGTSGQYFGPGTRLTVT.

The chain combines TRBV19 with TRBJ1-1, with TRBD1 matching over 7 bases. Germline values: CDR1 LNHDA, CDR2 SQIVND (reference sequence). Losses at the gene ends were 4 bases for V and 5 bases for J; bases not matched to a gene: 7. This CDR3 has 14 amino acids. The CDR3 region has the DNA TGTGCCAGTAGTAAAAGACAGGGCCTTACTGAAGCTTTCTTT. It yields the protein CASSKRQGLTEAFF.